The 19 T cell receptor beta chains below were found in one sample sequenced in a study of siplizumab effects on memory and regulatory T cells. Cells that made up the mixed lymphocyte reaction were cocultured at 37°C for over 5 days. Their specific antigens are unknown. Clones were sequenced by immunoSEQ multiplex PCR, and TCRdb holds only the in-frame ones, with some missing. The sample includes about 4,500 clones, about 48% of them seen just once. Sequencing was performed on CFSE-low (dividing) CD4+ T cells sorted from an allogeneic mixed lymphocyte reaction. The receptors stem from a human donor in good health; the cells came from an allogeneic mixed lymphocyte reaction. Some clones in this sample may be carry-over from other donors' samples.

This rearrangement joins TRBV5-5 to TRBJ2-5; D possibly uses TRBD1 or TRBD2 (6 bases each). CDR1 is SGHKS, CDR2 YYEKEE, per germline (reference sequence). This CDR3 is built from 14 residues. Between the trimmed V and J ends, which lost 2 bases and 4 bases, there was a span of 12 bases. The DNA for the CDR3 is TGTGCCAGCAGCTTCGCCGGGGGCGGAGAGACCCAGTACTTC. Translating it yields CASSFAGGGETQYF.

The chain couples TRBV27 to TRBJ1-1; D call uncertain. The length of the CDR3 is 14 residues. Trimming removed 3 bases from V and 0 bases from J, with 8 bases in between. CDR1 and CDR2 (germline): MNHEY, SMNVEV (reference sequence). CDR3 DNA: TGTGCCAGCAGTTTCTCTTGGATGAACACTGAAGCTTTCTTT. Residues: CASSFSWMNTEAFF.

The chain carries TRBV29-1 and TRBJ1-2, with 7 bases identical to TRBD1. The germline V gene has CDR1 SQVTM and CDR2 ANQGSEA. J gave up 3 bases and V 6 bases, and 4 bases lay outside the gene matches. The CDR3 is 12 amino acids. The CDR3 sequence: CSVRQGDYGYTF. The CDR3 DNA follows: TGCAGCGTCCGACAGGGAGACTATGGCTACACCTTC.

The V gene is TRBV25-1, the J gene TRBJ1-5; 8 bases fit TRBD1. Germline CDR1 reads MGHDK; CDR2 reads SYGVNS. The CDR3 is made up of 15 amino acids. Trimming took 4 bases from V and 3 from J; bases not matched to a gene: 5. This CDR3 is CASSGSGGYNQPQHF. For the CDR3, the DNA is TGTGCCAGCAGTGGTTCAGGGGGCTACAATCAGCCCCAGCATTTT.

This clone showed up just a few times. The chain recombines TRBV9 with TRBJ2-1; unclear D gene. V was trimmed by 1 base and J by 5 bases, leaving 10 bases between them. This CDR3 spans 14 amino acids. CDR1 and CDR2 (germline): SGDLS, YYNGEE. The CDR3 DNA sequence: TGTGCCAGCAGCGTAAAGTCTCCTCACAATGAGCAGTTCTTC. Its translation is CASSVKSPHNEQFF.

The V call is TRBV21-1, the J call TRBJ2-5; the DNA was not used to check the table's D call, TRBD1. TRBV21-1 is a listed pseudogene. This CDR3 is 16 amino acids long. CDR3 sequence reads: CASSKARGQGTQTQYF. CDR3 coding DNA: TGTGCCAGCAGCAAAGCGCGTGGACAGGGAACGCAGACCCAGTACTTC.

The rearrangement uses TRBV11-2 and TRBJ1-3, with D uncertain. CDR3 length: 15 amino acids. V was cut by 1 base and J by 0 bases, with 7 bases left in between. Germline V CDR1 and CDR2: SGHAT, FQNNGV. CDR3 DNA sequence: TGTGCCAGCAGCTTAGTTGTCAACTCTGGAAACACCATATATTTT. Encoded protein: CASSLVVNSGNTIYF.

This chain connects TRBV6-1 to TRBJ2-1; D gene uncertain. The CDR3 has 13 residues. Trimming cost V 8 bases and J 6 bases, with 14 bases left between them. Germline V gene lookup returns CDR1 MNHNS and CDR2 SASEGT. CDR3 in DNA: TGTGCCAGCCTAATGAACAAGGGCAATGAGCAGTTCTTC. This codes for CASLMNKGNEQFF.

This clone came up once. This chain uses TRBV6-1 with TRBJ1-1; D is undetermined. Germline V gene sequence: CDR1 MNHNS, CDR2 SASEGT. Trimming pared 5 bases from V and 9 bases from J, leaving 19 bases between. The CDR3 length is 14 residues. The CDR3 loop reads CASSFTEGSQKAFF. In DNA, the CDR3 is TGTGCCAGCAGTTTTACTGAGGGATCCCAAAAAGCTTTCTTT.

J is TRBJ2-1 and V is TRBV5-1; 7 positions match TRBD1. This CDR3 has 13 residues. Germline CDR1 and CDR2: SGHRS and YFSETQ. V lost 2 bases and J lost 10; bases outside the gene matches: 6. The CDR3 DNA follows: TGCGCCAGCAGCTTAGTACAGGGGTACGAGCAGTTCTTC. Protein product: CASSLVQGYEQFF.

This clone was picked up a small number of times. As DNA, the CDR3 is TGTGCCAGCAGCTTGTTCTCGAACACTGAAGCTTTCTTT. This codes for CASSLFSNTEAFF. The chain is built from TRBV11-1 and TRBJ1-1; D gene uncertain. The CDR3 has 13 amino acids. Looked up from germline, CDR1 is SGHAT and CDR2 is FQDESV (reference sequence). The V end lost 3 bases, the J end lost 1 base, and 6 bases lay between the germline ends.

The chain couples TRBV6-4 to TRBJ2-7, with 9 positions matching TRBD2. This CDR3 contains 13 residues. Trimming took 9 bases from V and 5 from J; bases not matched to a gene: 8. Germline V CDR1 and CDR2: MRHNA, SNTAGT. In nucleotides, the CDR3 is TGTGCCAGTAGCGGGAGCCTCTCGCACGAGCAGTACTTC. It translates to CASSGSLSHEQYF.

The CDR3 bases are TGTGCCAGTAGTATATATATACTGAACACTGAAGCTTTCTTT. Protein: CASSIYILNTEAFF. V gene TRBV19 combines with J gene TRBJ1-1, with D unresolved. The germline V and J ends were trimmed by 2 bases and 0 bases, with 7 bases remaining between them. Germline V gives CDR1 LNHDA, CDR2 SQIVND (reference sequence). The CDR3 is 14 residues long.

V gene TRBV6-6 combines with J gene TRBJ1-1; TRBD1 is a possible D gene (5 bases). Germline V lookup: CDR1 MNHNY, CDR2 SVGAGI (reference sequence). The CDR3 has 15 amino acids. V gave up 6 bases and J gave up 3 bases, with 17 bases separating them. The CDR3 region is CASRPPSGRHTEAFF. As DNA, the CDR3 is TGTGCCAGCAGACCCCCGTCAGGGCGGCACACTGAAGCTTTCTTT.

This clone was detected only once. The chain joins TRBV6-5 to TRBJ2-2; 7 nucleotides line up with TRBD2. The CDR3 has 15 residues. Germline assignment: CDR1 MNHEY and CDR2 SVGAGI. V shed 4 bases, J shed 0 bases, and the junction held 2 bases outside the gene matches. CDR3 residues: CASSWTRPNTGELFF. The CDR3 bases are TGTGCCAGCAGTTGGACTAGACCGAACACCGGGGAGCTGTTTTTT.

This clone has just a few counts. The chain links TRBV14 to TRBJ2-3; 12 positions agree with TRBD2. This CDR3 comprises 17 residues. The V gene end was trimmed by 3 bases and the J gene end by 3 bases; junction bases not matched to a gene: 7. Germline V gene data show CDR1 as SGHDN and CDR2 as FVKESK. The CDR3: CASSHPDGLAGTDTQYF. The CDR3, as DNA: TGTGCCAGCAGCCACCCGGATGGACTAGCGGGGACAGATACGCAGTATTTT.

This clone was observed once. The rearrangement links TRBV18 to TRBJ2-2; the match to TRBD1 covers 10 bases. CDR1 and CDR2 from the germline V gene are KGHSH and LQKENI. The CDR3 runs 17 residues. The V and J ends lost 1 base and 4 bases, in that order; junction bases with no gene match: 6. CDR3 nucleotides: TGTGCCAGCTCACCACGTCCGAGACAGGGGGCCACCGGGGAGCTGTTTTTT. Its protein is CASSPRPRQGATGELFF.

The V and J genes are TRBV5-1 and TRBJ1-2, with 10 bases that match TRBD1. Germline lookup yields CDR1 SGHRS and CDR2 YFSETQ. This CDR3 contains 16 residues. Trimming took 2 bases from V and 6 from J; bases not matched to a gene: 10. CDR3 amino acids: CASSFGQGDLSHGYTF. As DNA, the CDR3 is TGCGCCAGCAGCTTTGGACAGGGGGACCTATCTCATGGCTACACCTTC.

The chain couples TRBV2 to TRBJ1-1; D gene uncertain. In germline, CDR1 is SNHLY, CDR2 FYNNEI. The germline V and J ends were trimmed by 6 bases and 10 bases, with 12 bases remaining between them. The CDR3 has 11 residues. The CDR3 region has the DNA TGTGCCAGCAGCGCCCGGTGGGCAGCTTTCTTT. This translates into CASSARWAAFF.